This T cell receptor (beta chain) was recorded in a study of T-cell memory formation after mild COVID-19 (dated by TCRdb to about 2021). As for the study more broadly: Most TCR sequence clusters were specific to one of the two donors. In a couple of donors, T-cell clones that expanded and contracted after mild COVID-19 were followed by sequencing TCRalpha and TCRbeta repertoires longitudinally. Two young, previously healthy adult volunteers, one female and one male, were included in the cohort. The investigation overall reported the following: Some responding clones were found in pre-infection memory, which suggests that pre-existing cross-reactive memory T cells took part in the SARS-CoV-2 response. SARS-CoV-2 specificity was not confirmed for the second-wave clones peaking on day 37. Contracting CD4+ clones were located mainly in the CM and EM memory subsets, whereas CD8+ clones were found to be enriched in EMRA. From day 15 to 85, contracting clones showed balanced CD4/CD8 phenotypes, whereas a second wave of clones that expanded from day 15 to 37 leaned towards CD4+. Only a couple of mild cases were covered in the study, and larger cohorts including severe cases with pre-infection samples were considered necessary.

This clonotype appeared many times. Its antigen has not been determined. One base away there is no much larger clone; base qualities are not given. The instrument was an Illumina NovaSeq 6000. Using 5'RACE with constant-segment primers, TCRalpha and TCRbeta cDNA libraries were constructed, with sample barcodes and unique molecular identifiers added in the process. RNA was extracted from every sample with Trizol reagent. The libraries were amplified in two PCR steps, and the second step added a second sample barcode and Illumina TruSeq adapters. Sequencing of libraries was performed on an Illumina NovaSeq with 2 x 150 bp paired-end reads. Turning to the authors' computational methods: The reads were demultiplexed and collapsed into UMI-guided consensus sequences using migec v1.2.7. Using mixcr v2.1.11, UMI consensuses were aligned to TRA and TRB V and J templates and then assembled into clonotypes. Clonotypes were classified as expanded or contracted when called significant by both edgeR and NoisET, with noise models trained on biological replicates. For edgeR calls, the cutoffs were a false discovery rate-adjusted p below 0.01 and a log2 fold-change threshold of 1. As an exploratory analysis of dynamics, max-normalized trajectories of the 1000 most abundant clonotypes were examined by PCA with hierarchical clustering. Each responding clone was given a CD4 or CD8 phenotype based on the CD4+ and CD8+ repertoires, which had been sequenced separately. TCRdb reanalyzed the raw reads on its own, using fastp at Q25 for trimming and MiXCR for clone calling, and kept in-frame beta chains. Each CDR3 protein gets just one entry, which takes the most common genes and DNA from the rows behind it. These V and J calls derive from TCRdb rather than the authors' analysis. Here the sample has just under 350,000 distinct CDR3 sequences; 10% to 15% occur a single time. The biggest ten clones account for 20% to 25% of the sample.

Ficoll-Paque density gradient centrifugation was the method used to isolate PBMCs. Measured from the cysteine to the phenylalanine, the CDR3 is 13 residues long. Just the 39-base CDR3 DNA is kept, in frame starting at base 1. V trim: 6 bases; J trim: 4 bases; unmatched bases: 3. CDR1 and CDR2 are drawn from the germline V gene: MNHEY, SVGAGI. This sequence originates from a man between 18 and 29 years old who had mild COVID-19 (a few samples of this study predate the infection). The sample titles of this study are shuffled in the database, so cell type and time point are left out; the donor was told from shared clones. This sequence uses TRBV6-5 and TRBJ1-2; 9 of the junction bases match TRBD1. Sequencing was performed on PBMCs or a T cell subset sorted from them (not recorded which). The base sequence is TGTGCCAGCAGCTTGGACAGGGGCTATGGCTACACCTTC. It is translated as CASSLDRGYGYTF.